This record concerns one T cell receptor beta chain sequence. Its antigen is unknown. The CDR3 runs to 15 residues. Trimming left V 5 bases short and J 7 bases short, with 20 bases between. Germline-derived CDR1 and CDR2 are SGHVS and FNYEAQ. The sample belongs to a study of shared clonotypes between healthy human individuals. The method was immunoSEQ multiplex PCR; TCRdb's version includes in-frame clones alone and lacks a portion of them. There are roughly 2,300,000 clones in the sample; about 90% occur only once, and 0.37% lies in the top ten. Study-level points and caveats: Compared with memory subsets, naive subsets generally had larger estimated richness.

What was sequenced was naive CD4+ T cells from PBMCs. Subset in this sample: CD45RA+ positively selected. The TCR comes from a young man in good health. Some clones in this sample may be carry-over from other donors' samples. The chain couples TRBV7-6 to TRBJ1-1, with a tentative D call TRBD1 (5 bases). CDR3: CASSAWTDNRGEAFF. As DNA, the CDR3 is TGTGCCAGCAGCGCCTGGACGGACAACCGGGGTGAAGCTTTCTTT.